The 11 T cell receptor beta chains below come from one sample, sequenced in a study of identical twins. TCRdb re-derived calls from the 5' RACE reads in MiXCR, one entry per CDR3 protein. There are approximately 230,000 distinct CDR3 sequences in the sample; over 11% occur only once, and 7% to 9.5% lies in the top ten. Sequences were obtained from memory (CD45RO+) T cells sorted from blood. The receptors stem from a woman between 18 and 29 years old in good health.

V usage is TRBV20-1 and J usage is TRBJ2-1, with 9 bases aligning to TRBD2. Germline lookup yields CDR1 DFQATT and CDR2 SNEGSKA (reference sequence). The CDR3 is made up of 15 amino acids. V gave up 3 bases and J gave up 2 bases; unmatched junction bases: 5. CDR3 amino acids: CSASQAGGTYNEQFF. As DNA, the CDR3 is TGCAGTGCTAGTCAGGCGGGGGGGACCTACAATGAGCAGTTCTTC.

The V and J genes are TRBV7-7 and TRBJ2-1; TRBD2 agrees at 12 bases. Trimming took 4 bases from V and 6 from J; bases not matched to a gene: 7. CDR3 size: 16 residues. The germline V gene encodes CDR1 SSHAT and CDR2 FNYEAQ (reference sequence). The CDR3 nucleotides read TGTGCCAGCAGCTCGGGGGCTAGCGGGGGGGGCAATGAGCAGTTCTTC. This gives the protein CASSSGASGGGNEQFF. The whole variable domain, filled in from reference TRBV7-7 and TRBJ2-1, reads GAGVSQSPRYKVTKRGQDVTLRCDPISSHATLYWYQQALGQGPEFLTYFNYEAQPDKSGLPSDRFSAERPEGSISTLTIQRTEQRDSAMYRCASSSGASGGGNEQFFGPGTRLTVL.

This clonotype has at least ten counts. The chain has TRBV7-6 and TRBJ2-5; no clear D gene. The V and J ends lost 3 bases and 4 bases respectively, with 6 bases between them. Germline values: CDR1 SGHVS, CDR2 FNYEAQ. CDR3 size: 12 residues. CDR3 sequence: CASSLALETQYF. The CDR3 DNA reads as TGTGCCAGCAGCTTGGCTTTAGAGACCCAGTACTTC.

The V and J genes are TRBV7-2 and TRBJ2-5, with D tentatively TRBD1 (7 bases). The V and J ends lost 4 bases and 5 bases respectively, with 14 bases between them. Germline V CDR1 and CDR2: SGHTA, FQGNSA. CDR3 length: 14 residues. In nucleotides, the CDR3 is TGTGCCAGCAGCTCTTCAGGGGGGTGGGAGACCCAGTACTTC. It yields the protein CASSSSGGWETQYF.

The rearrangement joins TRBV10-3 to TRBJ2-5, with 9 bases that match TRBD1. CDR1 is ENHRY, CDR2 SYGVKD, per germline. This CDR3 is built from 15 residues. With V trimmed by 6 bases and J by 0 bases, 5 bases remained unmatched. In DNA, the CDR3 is TGTGCCATCAGGGGAGACAGGGGGTACCAAGAGACCCAGTACTTC. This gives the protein CAIRGDRGYQETQYF.

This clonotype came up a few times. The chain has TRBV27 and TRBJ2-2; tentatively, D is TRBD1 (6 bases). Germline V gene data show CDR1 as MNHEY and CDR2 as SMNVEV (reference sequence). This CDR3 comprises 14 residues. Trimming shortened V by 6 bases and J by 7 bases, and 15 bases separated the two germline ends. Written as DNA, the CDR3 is TGTGCCAGCAGAATCGCAGGGGCCGGCGGGGAGCTGTTTTTT. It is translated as CASRIAGAGGELFF.

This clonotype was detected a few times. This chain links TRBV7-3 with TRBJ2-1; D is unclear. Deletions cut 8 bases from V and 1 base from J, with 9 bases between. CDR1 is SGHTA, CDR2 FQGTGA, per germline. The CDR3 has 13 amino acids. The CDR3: CASAPQSYNEQFF. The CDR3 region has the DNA TGTGCCAGCGCACCTCAATCCTACAATGAGCAGTTCTTC.

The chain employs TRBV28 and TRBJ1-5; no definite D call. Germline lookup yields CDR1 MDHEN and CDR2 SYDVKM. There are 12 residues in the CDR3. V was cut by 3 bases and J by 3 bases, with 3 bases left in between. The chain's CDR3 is CASSLINQPQHF. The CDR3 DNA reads TGTGCCAGCAGTTTGATCAATCAGCCCCAGCATTTT.

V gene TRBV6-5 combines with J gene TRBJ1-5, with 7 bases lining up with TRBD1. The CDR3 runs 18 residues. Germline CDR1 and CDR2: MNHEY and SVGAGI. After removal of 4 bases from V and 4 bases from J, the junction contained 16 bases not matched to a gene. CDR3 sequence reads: CASSSRDSRISLNQPQHF. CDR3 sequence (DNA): TGTGCCAGCAGTTCCCGGGACAGCCGCATTAGCCTTAATCAGCCCCAGCATTTT.

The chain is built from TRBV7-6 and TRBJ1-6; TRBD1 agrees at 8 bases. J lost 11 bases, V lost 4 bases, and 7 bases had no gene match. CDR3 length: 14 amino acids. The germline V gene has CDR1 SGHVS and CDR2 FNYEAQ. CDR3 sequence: CASSSGQGRAPLHF. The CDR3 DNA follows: TGTGCCAGCAGCTCCGGACAGGGCCGGGCACCCCTCCACTTT.

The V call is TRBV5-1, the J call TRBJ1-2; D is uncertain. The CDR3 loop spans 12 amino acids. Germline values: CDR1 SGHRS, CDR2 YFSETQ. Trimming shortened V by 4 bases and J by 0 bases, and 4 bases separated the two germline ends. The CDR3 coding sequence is TGCGCCAGCAGCGAGACTAACTATGGCTACACCTTC. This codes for CASSETNYGYTF.